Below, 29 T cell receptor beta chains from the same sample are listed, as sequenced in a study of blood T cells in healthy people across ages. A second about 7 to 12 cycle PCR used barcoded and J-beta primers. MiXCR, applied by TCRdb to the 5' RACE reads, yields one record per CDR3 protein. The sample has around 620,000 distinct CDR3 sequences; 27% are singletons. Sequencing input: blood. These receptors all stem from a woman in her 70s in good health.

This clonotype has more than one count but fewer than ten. In DNA form, the CDR3 reads TGTGCCAGCAGCTTAGTACCCAATAGGGAAGGAGCCCAGTACTTC. Amino acids: CASSLVPNREGAQYF. The rearrangement links TRBV7-9 to TRBJ2-5; D gene uncertain. This CDR3 has 15 amino acids. Germline V gene lookup returns CDR1 SEHNR and CDR2 FQNEAQ (reference sequence). Trimming took 1 base from V and 9 from J, leaving 18 bases between them. The variable domain in full, completed from reference TRBV7-9 and TRBJ2-5, reads DTGVSQNPRHKITKRGQNVTFRCDPISEHNRLYWYRQTLGQGPEFLTYFQNEAQLEKSRLLSDRFSAERPKGSFSTLEIQRTEQGDSAMYLCASSLVPNREGAQYFGPGTRLLVL.

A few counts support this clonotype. Written as DNA, the CDR3 is TGTGCCAGCAGTCCAGGAGTTACTAGCACAGATACGCAGTATTTT. Protein sequence: CASSPGVTSTDTQYF. The genes are TRBV11-3 and TRBJ2-3; D uncertain. The CDR3 is 15 amino acids. V shed 6 bases and J shed 0 bases, with 13 bases lying between them. Germline V gives CDR1 SGHNT, CDR2 YENEEA.

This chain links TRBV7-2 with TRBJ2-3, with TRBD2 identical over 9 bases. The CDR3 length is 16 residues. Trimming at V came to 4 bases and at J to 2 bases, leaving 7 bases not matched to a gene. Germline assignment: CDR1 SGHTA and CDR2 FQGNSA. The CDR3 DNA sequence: TGTGCCAGCAGCTCCGATAGCGGGGGTTTCACAGATACGCAGTATTTT. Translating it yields CASSSDSGGFTDTQYF.

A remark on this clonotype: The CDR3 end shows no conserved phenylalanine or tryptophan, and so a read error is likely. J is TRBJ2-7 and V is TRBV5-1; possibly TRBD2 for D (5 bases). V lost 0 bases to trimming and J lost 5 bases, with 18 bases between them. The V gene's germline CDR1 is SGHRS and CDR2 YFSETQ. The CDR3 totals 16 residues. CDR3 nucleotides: TGCGCCAGCAGCTTGGCACTGGACGCGGGCCCTAACGAGCAGTACCTC. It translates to CASSLALDAGPNEQYL.

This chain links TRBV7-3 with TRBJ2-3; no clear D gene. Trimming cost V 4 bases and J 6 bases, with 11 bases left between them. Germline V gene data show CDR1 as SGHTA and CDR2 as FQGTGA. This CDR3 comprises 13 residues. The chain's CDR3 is CASSYRVADTQYF. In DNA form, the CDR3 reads TGTGCCAGCAGCTATAGGGTGGCCGATACGCAGTATTTT.

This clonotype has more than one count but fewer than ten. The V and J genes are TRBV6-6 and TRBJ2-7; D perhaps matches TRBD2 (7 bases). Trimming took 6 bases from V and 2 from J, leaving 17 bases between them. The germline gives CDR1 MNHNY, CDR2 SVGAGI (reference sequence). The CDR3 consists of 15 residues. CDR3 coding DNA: TGTGCCAGCAGCGGGGGGACACAAATTACCTACGAGCAGTACTTC. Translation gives CASSGGTQITYEQYF.

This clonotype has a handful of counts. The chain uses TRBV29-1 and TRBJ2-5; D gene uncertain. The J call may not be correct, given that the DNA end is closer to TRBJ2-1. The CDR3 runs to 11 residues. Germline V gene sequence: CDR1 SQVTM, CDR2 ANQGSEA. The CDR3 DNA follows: TGCAGCGTTGAAGTCAATAGTGAGCAGTTCTTC. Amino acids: CSVEVNSEQFF.

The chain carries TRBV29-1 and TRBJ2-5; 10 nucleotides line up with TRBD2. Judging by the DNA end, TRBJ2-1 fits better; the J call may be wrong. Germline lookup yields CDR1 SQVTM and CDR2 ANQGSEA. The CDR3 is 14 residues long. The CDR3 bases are TGCAGCGCCGCAACACTAGCGGGATACAATGAGCAGTTCTTC. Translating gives CSAATLAGYNEQFF.

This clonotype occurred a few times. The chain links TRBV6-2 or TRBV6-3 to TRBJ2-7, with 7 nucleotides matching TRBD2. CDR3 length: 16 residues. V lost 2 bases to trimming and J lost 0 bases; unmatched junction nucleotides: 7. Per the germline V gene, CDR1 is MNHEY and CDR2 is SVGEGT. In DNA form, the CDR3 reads TGTGCCAGCAGTTACGGCGGGACTACCTACTCCTACGAGCAGTACTTC. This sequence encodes CASSYGGTTYSYEQYF.

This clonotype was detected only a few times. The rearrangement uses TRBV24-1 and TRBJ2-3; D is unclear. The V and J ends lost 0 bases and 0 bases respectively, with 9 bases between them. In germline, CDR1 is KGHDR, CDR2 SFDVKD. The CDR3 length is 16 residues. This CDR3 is CATSDLRTSSTDTQYF. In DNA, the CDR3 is TGTGCCACCAGTGATTTGAGAACCAGTAGCACAGATACGCAGTATTTT.

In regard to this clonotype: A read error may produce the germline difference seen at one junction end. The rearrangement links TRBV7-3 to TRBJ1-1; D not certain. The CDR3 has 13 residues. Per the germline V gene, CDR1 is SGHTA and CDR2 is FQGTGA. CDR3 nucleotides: TGTGCCAGCAGCCCCCACGCCAACACTGAGGCTTTCTTT. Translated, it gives CASSPHANTEAFF.

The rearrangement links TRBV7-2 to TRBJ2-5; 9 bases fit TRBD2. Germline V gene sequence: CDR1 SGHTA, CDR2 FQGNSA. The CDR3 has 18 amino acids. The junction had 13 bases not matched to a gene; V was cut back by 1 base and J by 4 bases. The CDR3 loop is CASSLEGLAGGGAETQYF. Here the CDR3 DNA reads TGTGCCAGCAGCTTAGAGGGACTAGCAGGGGGAGGAGCAGAGACCCAGTACTTC.

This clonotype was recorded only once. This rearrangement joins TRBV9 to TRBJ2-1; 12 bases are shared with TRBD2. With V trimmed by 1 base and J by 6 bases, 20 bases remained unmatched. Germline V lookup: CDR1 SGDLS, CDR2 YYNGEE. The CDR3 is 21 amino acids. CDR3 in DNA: TGTGCCAGCAGCGTAAGACCGGACAGGGCTTGGACTAGCGGGGCATCCAATGAGCAGTTCTTC. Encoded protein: CASSVRPDRAWTSGASNEQFF. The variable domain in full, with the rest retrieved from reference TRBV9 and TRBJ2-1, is DSGVTQTPKHLITATGQRVTLRCSPRSGDLSVYWYQQSLDQGLQFLIQYYNGEERAKGNILERFSAQQFPDLHSELNLSSLELGDSALYFCASSVRPDRAWTSGASNEQFFGPGTRLTVL.

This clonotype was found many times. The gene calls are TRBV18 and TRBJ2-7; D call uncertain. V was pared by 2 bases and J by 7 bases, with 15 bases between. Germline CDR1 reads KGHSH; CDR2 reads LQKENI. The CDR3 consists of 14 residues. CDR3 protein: CASSPKMVVGEQYF. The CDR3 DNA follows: TGTGCCAGCTCACCAAAGATGGTTGTGGGGGAGCAGTACTTC.

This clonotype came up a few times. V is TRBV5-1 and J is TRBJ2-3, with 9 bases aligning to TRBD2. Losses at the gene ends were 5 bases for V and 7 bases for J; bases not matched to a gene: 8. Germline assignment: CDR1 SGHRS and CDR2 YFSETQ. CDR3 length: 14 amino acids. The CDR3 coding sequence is TGCGCCAGCAGTGTCGGGACTAGCCCAAATACGCAGTATTTT. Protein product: CASSVGTSPNTQYF.

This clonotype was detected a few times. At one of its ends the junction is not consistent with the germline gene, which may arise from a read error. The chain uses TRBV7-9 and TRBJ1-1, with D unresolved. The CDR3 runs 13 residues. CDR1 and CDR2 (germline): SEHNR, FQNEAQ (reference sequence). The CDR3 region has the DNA TGTGCCAGCAGCAGCCGGGAACACACAGAAGCTTTCTTT. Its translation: CASSSREHTEAFF.

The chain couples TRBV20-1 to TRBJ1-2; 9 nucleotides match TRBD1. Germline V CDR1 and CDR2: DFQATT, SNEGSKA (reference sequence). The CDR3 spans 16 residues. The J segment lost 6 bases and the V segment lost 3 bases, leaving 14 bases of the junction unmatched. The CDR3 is CSASETMGQGVHGYTF. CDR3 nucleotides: TGCAGTGCTAGCGAGACTATGGGACAGGGTGTCCATGGCTACACCTTC.

The CDR3 reads CASSLNWDTAGNTIYF. CDR3 nucleotides: TGCGCCAGCAGCTTGAATTGGGACACCGCTGGAAACACCATATATTTT. The rearrangement uses TRBV5-1 and TRBJ1-3; possibly TRBD1 for D (6 bases). V was trimmed by 1 base and J by 2 bases, leaving 13 bases between them. In germline, CDR1 is SGHRS, CDR2 YFSETQ. The CDR3 loop spans 16 amino acids.

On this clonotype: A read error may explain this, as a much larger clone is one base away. In nucleotides, the CDR3 is TGTGCCAGCAGGGGACAGGGCAATCAGCCCCAGCATTTT. Its protein is CASRGQGNQPQHF. This rearrangement joins TRBV12-3 or TRBV12-4 to TRBJ1-5; 8 bases match TRBD1. Trimming at V came to 6 bases and at J to 2 bases, leaving 0 bases not matched to a gene. This CDR3 has 13 amino acids.

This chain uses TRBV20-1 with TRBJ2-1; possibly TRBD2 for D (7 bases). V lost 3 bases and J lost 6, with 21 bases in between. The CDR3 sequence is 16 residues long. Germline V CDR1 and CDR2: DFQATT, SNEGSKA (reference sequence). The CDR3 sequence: CSASLRTGGPLNEQFF. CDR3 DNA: TGCAGTGCTAGCCTCCGGACGGGGGGCCCTCTCAATGAGCAGTTCTTC.

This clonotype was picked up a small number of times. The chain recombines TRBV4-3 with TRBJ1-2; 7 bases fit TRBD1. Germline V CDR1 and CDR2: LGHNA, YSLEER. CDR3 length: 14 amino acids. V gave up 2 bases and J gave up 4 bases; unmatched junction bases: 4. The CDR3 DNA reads TGCGCCAGCAGCCAATACACAGGGGCCTATGGCTACACCTTC. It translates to CASSQYTGAYGYTF.

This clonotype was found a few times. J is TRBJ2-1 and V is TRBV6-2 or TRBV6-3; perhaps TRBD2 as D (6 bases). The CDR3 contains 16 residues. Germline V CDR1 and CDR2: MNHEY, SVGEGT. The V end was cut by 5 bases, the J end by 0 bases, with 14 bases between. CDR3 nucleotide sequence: TGTGCCAGCAGTGGTTCTAGCGCTAGCTCCTACAATGAGCAGTTCTTC. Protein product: CASSGSSASSYNEQFF.

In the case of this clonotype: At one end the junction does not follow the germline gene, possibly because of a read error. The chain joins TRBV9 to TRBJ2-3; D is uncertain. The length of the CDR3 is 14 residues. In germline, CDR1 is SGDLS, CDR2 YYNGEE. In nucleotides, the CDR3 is TGTGCCAGCAGCGGAAGGGAAATTACAGATACGCAGTACTTT. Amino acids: CASSGREITDTQYF.

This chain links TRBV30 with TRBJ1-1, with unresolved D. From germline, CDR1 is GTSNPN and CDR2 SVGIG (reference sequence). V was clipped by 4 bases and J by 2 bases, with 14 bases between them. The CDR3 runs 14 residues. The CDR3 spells CAWNLGQINTEAFF. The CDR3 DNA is TGTGCCTGGAACCTCGGGCAGATCAACACTGAAGCTTTCTTT.

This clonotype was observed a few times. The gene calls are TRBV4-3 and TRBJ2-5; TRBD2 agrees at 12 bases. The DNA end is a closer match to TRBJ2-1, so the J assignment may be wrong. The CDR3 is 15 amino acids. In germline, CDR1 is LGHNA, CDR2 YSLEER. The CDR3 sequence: CASSQETSGGNEQFF. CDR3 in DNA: TGCGCCAGCAGCCAAGAGACTAGCGGGGGCAATGAGCAGTTCTTC.

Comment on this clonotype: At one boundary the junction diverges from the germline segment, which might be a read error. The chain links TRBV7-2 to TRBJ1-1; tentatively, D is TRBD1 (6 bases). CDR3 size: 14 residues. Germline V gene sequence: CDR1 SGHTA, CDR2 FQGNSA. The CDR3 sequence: CAGSSQGQSTEAFF. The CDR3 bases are TGTGCCGGCAGCTCACAGGGTCAGAGCACTGAAGCTTTCTTT.

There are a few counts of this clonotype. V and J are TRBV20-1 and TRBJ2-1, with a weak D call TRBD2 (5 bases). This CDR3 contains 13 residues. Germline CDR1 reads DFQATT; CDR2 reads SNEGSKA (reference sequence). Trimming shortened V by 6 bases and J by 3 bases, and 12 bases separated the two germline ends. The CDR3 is CSARGLLYNEQFF. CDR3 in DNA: TGCAGTGCCCGCGGACTCCTCTACAATGAGCAGTTCTTC.

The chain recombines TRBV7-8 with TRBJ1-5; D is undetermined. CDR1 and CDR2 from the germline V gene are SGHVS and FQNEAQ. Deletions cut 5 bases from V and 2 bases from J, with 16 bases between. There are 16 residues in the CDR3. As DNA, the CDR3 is TGTGCCAGCAGCGACCGCTCTAAAGGTCGCAATCAGCCCCAGCATTTT. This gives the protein CASSDRSKGRNQPQHF.

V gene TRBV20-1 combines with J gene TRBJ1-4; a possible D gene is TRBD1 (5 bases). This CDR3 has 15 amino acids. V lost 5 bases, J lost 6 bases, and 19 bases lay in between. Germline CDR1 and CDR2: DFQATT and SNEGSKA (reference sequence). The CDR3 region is CSARDGAGRDEKLFF. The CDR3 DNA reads TGCAGTGCTCGGGACGGTGCAGGGAGAGATGAAAAACTGTTTTTT.